This paragraph reports one TCR beta chain. The clone's antigen remains unknown. Per-nucleotide qualities are absent, and no much larger clonotype sits a single base away. This entry belongs to a study of T cell responses to AZD1222 COVID-19 vaccine (dated by TCRdb to about 2021). Describing the broader study: TCR sequencing covered more than 230 trial participants: roughly 200 given two doses of AZD1222 and 26 given two doses of MenACWY control vaccine. Enrollment into the trials was organized by age into subgroups of 18-55, 56-69 and 70-plus years, and those subgroups contained approximately 160, 26 and 62 TCR-sequenced participants, respectively.

The germline V gene encodes CDR1 SGDLS and CDR2 YYNGEE. The CDR3 measures 15 amino acids from cysteine to phenylalanine. Of the read, only the CDR3 DNA is kept; its 45 bases are in frame from base 1. Cut back by 0 bases and 6 bases, the V and J ends lie 16 bases apart. The CDR3 regions of human TCRbeta chains were analyzed by immunosequencing. As for the original processing: TCRs in the repertoires were compared against a reference library of SARS-CoV-2-specific TCRs that had been generated with the MIRA antigen-specificity platform. Breadth was defined as the fraction of unique TCRs that were SARS-CoV-2-associated, and depth was defined as the fraction of total T cells that were SARS-CoV-2-associated. Using the MIRA data, every spike-specific TCR was mapped to the spike region that the TCR reacted to and assigned to either a CD4 or a CD8 class. Log10-transformed breadth and depth values were compared by one-way ANOVA with Sidak's multiple comparisons tests. This immuneACCESS table, as held by TCRdb, lists in-frame sequences with V and J called but not all clones. Of the missing ones, under half trace to an unresolved V gene in checked studies; the others have no known cause. V and J calls and clone size come straight from that table; D and trimming were deduced from the DNA. Counted in this sample were approximately 80,000 clones; approximately 83% of them appeared once. More than 9% of the sample is taken by the ten largest.

Per the publication, the time point label means: about 28 days (+/-7) after the second vaccine dose. AZD1222 recipients whose second dose came at about 4 weeks and those whose second dose came at about 12 weeks were combined into one group, since spike-specific TCR depth and breadth did not differ between the two schedules. Samples from vaccinated people were obtained from the UK trials COV001 and COV002, which included a single-blind randomized controlled phase 2/3 trial of AZD1222 (ChAdOx1 nCoV-19) in healthy adults. For TCRbeta chain sequencing, PBMC samples from trial participants were taken at day 0 and at day 28 after the second dose. Broad study findings and their caveats: Nearly half of unique spike-specific TCRs reportedly recognized epitopes outside regions mutated in the B.1.351 and B.1.1.7 variants. Participants were mostly white British, with more females than males. The authors suggested clonal diversity may have been underestimated. CD4 TCRs associated with the vaccine covered the entire spike protein, and the dominant responses were in regions 160-218 and 743-854. After two AZD1222 doses, spike-specific TCR breadth and depth were significantly higher than at day 0 and than in MenACWY recipients. Conclusions about previously exposed vaccinees are limited because only six or seven AZD1222 recipients were SARS-CoV-2 seropositive at baseline. Because no samples from the day 14 peak response were available, repertoires could be characterized only after the peak T cell response. In the small 56-69-year group, the increase in depth fell short of significance, most likely because of low power.

This receptor was obtained from an adult who received the AZD1222 COVID-19 vaccine. The chain employs TRBV9 and TRBJ2-7, with a weak D call of TRBD1 (6 bases match). The sequences come from peripheral blood, collected 28 days after the second AZD1222 dose. The encoded CDR3 is CASSVGGGGRGEQYF. The DNA is as follows: TGTGCCAGCAGCGTAGGTGGGGGCGGTCGCGGCGAGCAGTACTTC.